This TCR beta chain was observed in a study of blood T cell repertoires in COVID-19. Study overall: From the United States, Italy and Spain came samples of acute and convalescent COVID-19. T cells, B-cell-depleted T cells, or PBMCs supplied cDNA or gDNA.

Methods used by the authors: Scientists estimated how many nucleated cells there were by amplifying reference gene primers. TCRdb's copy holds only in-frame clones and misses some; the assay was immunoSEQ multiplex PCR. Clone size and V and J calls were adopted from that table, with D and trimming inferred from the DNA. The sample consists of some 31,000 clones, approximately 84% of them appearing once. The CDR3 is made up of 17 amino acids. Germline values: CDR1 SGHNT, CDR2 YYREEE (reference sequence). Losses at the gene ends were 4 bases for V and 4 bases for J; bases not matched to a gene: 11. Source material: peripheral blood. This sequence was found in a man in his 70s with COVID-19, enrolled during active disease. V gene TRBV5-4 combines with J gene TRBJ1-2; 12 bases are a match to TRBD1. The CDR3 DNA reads TGTGCCAGCAGCACACCGGGACAGGGGGCGGAGGTCTATGGCTACACCTTC. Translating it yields CASSTPGQGAEVYGYTF.